This entry features one T cell receptor beta chain sequence. The antigen remains unidentified. The data derive from a study of T cell repertoires in cytomegalovirus infection. Study background: Carrying CMV and the relevant HLA type showed in public TCR beta signatures. Study results and limitations: Carriers of CMV plus the relevant HLA were identified by cumulative public TCR beta family frequency.

Germline CDR1 SQVTM, CDR2 ANQGSEA. The V gene lost 7 bases and the J gene lost 0 bases, with 13 bases spanning the gap. The CDR3 loop spans 15 amino acids. MiXCR, applied by TCRdb to the reads, yields one record per CDR3 protein. The sample includes 200,000 to 300,000 distinct CDR3 sequences, roughly an eighth of them seen just once. This receptor was taken from a human donor in good health (CMV status not recorded). Some clones in this sample may be carry-over from other donors' samples. J is TRBJ2-6 and V is TRBV29-1; D unresolved. Sequencing input: PBMCs. The CDR3 sequence is CSADTDDSGANVLTF. CDR3 DNA: TGCAGCGCCGACACTGACGACTCTGGGGCCAACGTCCTGACTTTC.